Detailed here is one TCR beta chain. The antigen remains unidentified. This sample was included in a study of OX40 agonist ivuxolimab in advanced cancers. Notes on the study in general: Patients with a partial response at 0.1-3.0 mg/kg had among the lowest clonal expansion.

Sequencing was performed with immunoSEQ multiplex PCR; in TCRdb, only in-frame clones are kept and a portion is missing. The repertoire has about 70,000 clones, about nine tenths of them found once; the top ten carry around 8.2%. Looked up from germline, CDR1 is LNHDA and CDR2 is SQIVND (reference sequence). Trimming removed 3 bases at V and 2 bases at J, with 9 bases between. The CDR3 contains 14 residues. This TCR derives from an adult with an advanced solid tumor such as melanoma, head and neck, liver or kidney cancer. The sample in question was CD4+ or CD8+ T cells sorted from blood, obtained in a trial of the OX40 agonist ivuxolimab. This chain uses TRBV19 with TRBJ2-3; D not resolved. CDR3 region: CASSIGRYTDTQYF. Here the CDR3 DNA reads TGTGCCAGTAGTATTGGCAGGTACACAGATACGCAGTATTTT.